This TCR beta chain was found in a study of memory CD4+ T cells and cytomegalovirus serostatus. Study-level information: Of the healthy Belgian adults, fewer than 10 were CMV seropositive and 20 to 30 seronegative. Study-level points and caveats: Suggested: most of the CMV-linked TCR signature lies in CD4+ memory cells. About two fifths of the roughly 160 known CMV-associated TCRbeta sequences appeared in CD4+ memory.

The sort gate was single viable CD3+CD4+CD8-CD45RO+ cells for memory CD4+ T cells. Concerning this clone: Its antigen remains unknown.

In the original processing: Out-of-frame sequences were removed, leaving roughly 2,200,000 distinct TCRbeta sequences. Sequenced by immunoSEQ multiplex PCR; TCRdb stores in-frame clones only, minus some. Clone size and the V and J calls come from that table; the DNA yielded D and trimming. The sample consists of some 65,000 clones, around 80% of them appearing once. Germline values: CDR1 MGHDK, CDR2 SYGVNS. V lost 6 bases to trimming and J lost 0 bases, with 11 bases between them. This CDR3 contains 14 residues. The TCR was taken from an adult in good health and CMV-seronegative. Some clones in this sample may be carry-over from other donors' samples. The sample consisted of memory CD4+ T cells from blood. This rearrangement joins TRBV25-1 to TRBJ2-5; possibly TRBD1 for D (5 bases). The CDR3 bases are TGTGCCAGCAGCATGGGGCAGGACCAAGAGACCCAGTACTTC. Translating gives CASSMGQDQETQYF.